These T cell receptor beta chains were read from a single sample in a study of human T cells and chemical hapten exposure. One entry per CDR3 protein, called by TCRdb with MiXCR from the RACE reads. The data contain around 160,000 distinct CDR3 sequences, approximately 15% of them singletons. The material was whole blood, obtained in connection with sensitization to the hapten diphenylcyclopropenone (DPC). These TCRs come from a woman aged 30 to 39 with alopecia areata. Some clones in this sample may be carry-over from other donors' samples. CDR3s include the opening cysteine and the closing phenylalanine or tryptophan. A D gene is named only where the DNA matches it firmly. Clone size, where shown, is once, few, many, or a class for clones that have expanded.

few | TRBJ1-2 | - | TRBV6-1 | TGTGCCAGCAGATTAACCCAAAACTATGGCTACACCTTC | CASRLTQNYGYTF
few | TRBJ2-3 | TRBD1 | TRBV7-2 | TGTGCCAGCAGCCAACAGACAGGGACGGATACGCAGTATTTT | CASSQQTGTDTQYF
many | TRBJ2-3 | - | TRBV29-1 | TGCAGCGTTGAGCCCGGGACCACAGATACGCAGTATTTT | CSVEPGTTDTQYF
many | TRBJ2-5 | - | TRBV9 | TGTGCCAGCAGCGTAGCGACAGGCCTGGGGGAGACCCAGTACTTC | CASSVATGLGETQYF
few | TRBJ1-2 | - | TRBV5-6 | TGTGCCAGCAGGATTTCAAAGGCCCCAATCGGCTATGGCTACACCTTC | CASRISKAPIGYGYTF
many | TRBJ1-2 | - | TRBV27 | TGTGCCAGCAGTTTTAATGGGGGCGCGGGCGATGGCTACACCTTC | CASSFNGGAGDGYTF
few | TRBJ2-5 | - | TRBV12-3/TRBV12-4 | TGTGCCAGCCTCTCGGGAGAGACCCAGTACTTC | CASLSGETQYF
- | TRBJ2-3 | - | TRBV7-2 | TGTGCCAGCAGCCCAGAGGGGCTATCAACGCAGTATTTT | CASSPEGLSTQYF
- | TRBJ1-4 | - | TRBV4-3 | TGCGCCAGCAGCCAAGATTTAGGAGGAGCTAATGAAAAACTGTTTTTT | CASSQDLGGANEKLFF
- | TRBJ2-7 | - | TRBV7-9 | TGTGCCAGCAGTAACAGGGGGGGCGCCGAGCAGTACTTC | CASSNRGGAEQYF
few | TRBJ1-5 | - | TRBV12-2 | TGTGCAAGTCGCTTCCTTTTGAAGGATTCTAATCAGCCCCAGCATTTT | CASRFLLKDSNQPQHF
- | TRBJ1-1 | - | TRBV12-3/TRBV12-4 | TGTGCCGGCAGTTTCGGTCAGACGAGGGCTGAAGCTTTCTTT | CAGSFGQTRAEAFF
- | TRBJ1-5 | TRBD1 | TRBV11-3 | TGTGCCAGCAGCTCAGGGGGAGAGCAGCCCCAGCATTTT | CASSSGGEQPQHF
- | TRBJ2-7 | TRBD1 | TRBV5-1 | TGCGCCAGCAGCCCCCGACAGGGTATCTCCTACGAGCAGTACTTC | CASSPRQGISYEQYF
- | TRBJ1-3 | TRBD1 | TRBV12-3/TRBV12-4 | TGTGCCAGCAGCCTACCGACAGGGGCCGGAAACACCATATATTTT | CASSLPTGAGNTIYF
many | TRBJ1-2 | - | TRBV19 | TGTGCCAGTAGTATCCCATCTCGGACTAACTATGGCTACACCTTC | CASSIPSRTNYGYTF
- | TRBJ2-4 | TRBD2 | TRBV11-2 | TGTGCCAGCACCCCGGGGCTAGCGGGAGGGCCGTCCAAAAACATTCAGTACTTC | CASTPGLAGGPSKNIQYF
- | TRBJ1-6 | - | TRBV30 | TGTGCCTGGAGTTGGCGTAACAGGGAGAATAATTCACCCCTCCACTTT | CAWSWRNRENNSPLHF
few | TRBJ1-1 | - | TRBV12-3/TRBV12-4 | TGTGCCAGCAGTTTCCCCCGGGGCCTGAACACTGAAGCTTTCTTT | CASSFPRGLNTEAFF
few | TRBJ2-3 | TRBD1 | TRBV10-3 | TGTGCCACCGGACAGGGGGAGGCAGATACGCAGTATTTT | CATGQGEADTQYF
many | TRBJ2-3 | - | TRBV20-1 | TGCAGTGCTAGCGGGGGCAGGGGAGGCCCAGATACGCAGTATTTT | CSASGGRGGPDTQYF
few | TRBJ2-3 | TRBD2 | TRBV7-2 | TGTGCCAGCAGCAAGGGACTAGCCTCGGATACGCAGTATTTT | CASSKGLASDTQYF
few | TRBJ2-7 | - | TRBV9 | TGTGCCAGCAGCCCAGGTGGGGGGCCCACCTACGAGCAGTACTTC | CASSPGGGPTYEQYF
- | TRBJ2-5 | TRBD2 | TRBV10-3 | TGTGCCATCAGAAGTAGCGGGGGGCGGCAAGAGACCCAGTACTTC | CAIRSSGGRQETQYF
- | TRBJ2-3 | TRBD2 | TRBV20-1 | TGCAGTGCTAGTTCCGGGGGGGCCCCCGATACGCAGTATTTT | CSASSGGAPDTQYF